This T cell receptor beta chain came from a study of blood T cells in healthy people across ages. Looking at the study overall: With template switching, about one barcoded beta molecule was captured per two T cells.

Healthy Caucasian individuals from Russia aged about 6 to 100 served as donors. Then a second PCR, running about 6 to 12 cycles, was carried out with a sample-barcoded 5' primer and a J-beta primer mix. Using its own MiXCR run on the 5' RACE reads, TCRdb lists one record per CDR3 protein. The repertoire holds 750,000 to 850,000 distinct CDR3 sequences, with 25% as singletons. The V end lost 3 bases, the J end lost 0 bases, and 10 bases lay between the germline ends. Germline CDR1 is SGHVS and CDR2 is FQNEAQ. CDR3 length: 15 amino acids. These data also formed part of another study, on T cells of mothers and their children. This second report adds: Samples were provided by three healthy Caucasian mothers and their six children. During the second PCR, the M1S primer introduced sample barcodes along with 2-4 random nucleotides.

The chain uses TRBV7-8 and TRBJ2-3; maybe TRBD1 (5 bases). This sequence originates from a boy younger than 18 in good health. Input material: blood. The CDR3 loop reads CASSLTDTSTDTQYF. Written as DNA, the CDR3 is TGTGCCAGCAGCTTGACGGACACTAGCACAGATACGCAGTATTTT.